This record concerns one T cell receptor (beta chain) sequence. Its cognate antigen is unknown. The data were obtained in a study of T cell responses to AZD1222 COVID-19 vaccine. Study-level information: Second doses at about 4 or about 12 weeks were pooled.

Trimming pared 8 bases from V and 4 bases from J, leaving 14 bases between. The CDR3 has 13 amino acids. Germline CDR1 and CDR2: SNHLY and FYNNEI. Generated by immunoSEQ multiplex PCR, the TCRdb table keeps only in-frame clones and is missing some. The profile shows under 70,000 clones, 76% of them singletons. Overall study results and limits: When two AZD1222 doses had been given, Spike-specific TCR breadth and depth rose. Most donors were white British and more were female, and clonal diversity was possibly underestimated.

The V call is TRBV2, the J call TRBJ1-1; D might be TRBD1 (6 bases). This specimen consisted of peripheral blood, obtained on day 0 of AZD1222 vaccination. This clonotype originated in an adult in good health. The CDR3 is CASGRGRATEAFF. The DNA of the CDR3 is TGTGCCAGCGGCAGGGGACGGGCCACTGAAGCTTTCTTT.